The sequence of this T cell receptor beta chain was determined in a study of early T cells in non-severe SARS-CoV-2 infection. This CDR3 is 14 amino acids long. V lost 3 bases, J lost 3 bases, and 11 bases lay in between. The germline V gene has CDR1 SEHNR and CDR2 FQNEAQ (reference sequence). TCRdb ran MiXCR on the 5' RACE reads and lists one entry per CDR3 protein. The sample yields about 55,000 distinct CDR3 sequences, over 10% seen once. The sample here was whole blood, taken at baseline. This receptor was taken from an adult who was a healthcare worker with PCR-confirmed SARS-CoV-2 infection or an uninfected control (not recorded which). The gene calls are TRBV7-9 and TRBJ1-1, with D possibly being TRBD1 (5 bases). Here the CDR3 reads CASSFQRGYTEAFF. The CDR3 DNA is TGTGCCAGCAGCTTTCAGAGGGGATACACTGAAGCTTTCTTT.